This is a list of T cell receptor beta chains from one sample in a study of breast tumors, draining lymph nodes, adjacent tissues. A single record per CDR3 protein comes from TCRdb applying MiXCR to the multiplex PCR reads. In the table there are under 300,000 distinct CDR3 sequences, approximately 36% of which are singletons. The sequenced material came from axillary lymph node tissue. The receptors shown here come from a female donor with breast cancer. Some clones in this sample may be carry-over from other donors' samples. CDR3s include the opening cysteine and the closing phenylalanine or tryptophan. The D gene is left open where the match is weak. Expanded clones are given a class, and other clones once, few, many or no size at all.

D gene: -; V gene: TRBV20-1; clone size: -; J gene: TRBJ2-1; CDR3 DNA: TGCAGTGCTAGAGGTCGGGGGCCTAACAATGAGCAGTTCTTC; CDR3 protein: CSARGRGPNNEQFF
D gene: TRBD2; V gene: TRBV4-3; clone size: -; J gene: TRBJ2-5; CDR3 DNA: TGCGCCAGCAGCCAGGGTGCGACTAGCGGGGGTGGGGAGACCCAGTACTTC; CDR3 protein: CASSQGATSGGGETQYF
D gene: -; V gene: TRBV27; clone size: few; J gene: TRBJ1-6; CDR3 DNA: TGTGCCAGCAGTTTAAAACGGGTGAATTCACCCCTCCACTTT; CDR3 protein: CASSLKRVNSPLHF
D gene: TRBD2; V gene: TRBV20-1; clone size: many; J gene: TRBJ2-3; CDR3 DNA: TGCAGTGCTAGAGGTAGCGGGGGGGCCGGAGATACGCAGTATTTT; CDR3 protein: CSARGSGGAGDTQYF
D gene: TRBD1; V gene: TRBV7-3; clone size: -; J gene: TRBJ1-5; CDR3 DNA: TGTGCCAGCAGTGAAGGGGGGGGGAGGGGGCGAGGTCAGCCCCAGCATTTT; CDR3 protein: CASSEGGGRGRGQPQHF
D gene: -; V gene: TRBV11-2; clone size: few; J gene: TRBJ1-1; CDR3 DNA: TGTGCCAGCAGCTTAAGGGGGTGGAACACTGAAGCTTTCTTT; CDR3 protein: CASSLRGWNTEAFF
D gene: -; V gene: TRBV6-1; clone size: -; J gene: TRBJ1-5; CDR3 DNA: TGTGCCAGCAGGTTGTTGGGGGGGGGAGGGAATCAGCCCCAGCATTTT; CDR3 protein: CASRLLGGGGNQPQHF
D gene: TRBD2; V gene: TRBV6-6; clone size: -; J gene: TRBJ2-7; CDR3 DNA: TGTGCCAGCAGTTACCCGGGGGGACCCTACGAGCAGTACTTC; CDR3 protein: CASSYPGGPYEQYF
D gene: -; V gene: TRBV4-1; clone size: many; J gene: TRBJ2-1; CDR3 DNA: TGCGCCAGCAGCCCCGGTCCGGACTCCTACAATGAGCAGTTCTTC; CDR3 protein: CASSPGPDSYNEQFF
D gene: -; V gene: TRBV10-2; clone size: many; J gene: TRBJ2-6; CDR3 DNA: TGCGCCAGCAGCTACGTTAGCTCTGGGGCCAACGTCCTGACTTTC; CDR3 protein: CASSYVSSGANVLTF
D gene: -; V gene: TRBV20-1; clone size: -; J gene: TRBJ2-5; CDR3 DNA: TGCAGTGCTAGAGATCTTAGTACCCAGTCCTTC; CDR3 protein: CSARDLSTQSF
D gene: -; V gene: TRBV14; clone size: many; J gene: TRBJ2-5; CDR3 DNA: TGTGCCAGCAGCCAAGTGAGAAATCGGGGGATGGAGACCCAGTACTTC; CDR3 protein: CASSQVRNRGMETQYF
D gene: -; V gene: TRBV5-6; clone size: -; J gene: TRBJ1-1; CDR3 DNA: TGTGCCAGCAGCTACGACATGGCCACTGAAGCTTTCTTT; CDR3 protein: CASSYDMATEAFF
D gene: TRBD1; V gene: TRBV29-1; clone size: many; J gene: TRBJ2-2; CDR3 DNA: TGCAGCGTTGGGTTCGGGACAGGGACCGGGGAGCTGTTTTTT; CDR3 protein: CSVGFGTGTGELFF
D gene: TRBD1; V gene: TRBV19; clone size: many; J gene: TRBJ1-2; CDR3 DNA: TGTGCCAGTAGTGCCGGGACAGGGGCTAACTATGGCTACACCTTC; CDR3 protein: CASSAGTGANYGYTF
D gene: -; V gene: TRBV11-2; clone size: many; J gene: TRBJ1-2; CDR3 DNA: TGTGCCAGCAGCCCTATCCGGGGGAGAGACTATGGCTACACCTTC; CDR3 protein: CASSPIRGRDYGYTF
D gene: TRBD2; V gene: TRBV3-1; clone size: few; J gene: TRBJ2-3; CDR3 DNA: TGTGCCAGCAGCCAAGGGACTAGCGGGGGATTCGCGCAGTATTTT; CDR3 protein: CASSQGTSGGFAQYF
D gene: -; V gene: TRBV7-3; clone size: many; J gene: TRBJ2-2; CDR3 DNA: TGTGCCAGCAGCTTAATGCCGGGTCTCAACACCGGGGAGCTGTTTTTT; CDR3 protein: CASSLMPGLNTGELFF
D gene: -; V gene: TRBV7-2; clone size: -; J gene: TRBJ2-7; CDR3 DNA: TGTGCCAGCAGCTTACAGGGGTTCGCCTACGAGCAGTACTTC; CDR3 protein: CASSLQGFAYEQYF
D gene: TRBD2; V gene: TRBV19; clone size: many; J gene: TRBJ2-1; CDR3 DNA: TGTGCCAGTAGTATGCCGGGGGGGGTATCCTACAATGAGCAGTTCTTC; CDR3 protein: CASSMPGGVSYNEQFF
D gene: TRBD1; V gene: TRBV5-8; clone size: many; J gene: TRBJ1-2; CDR3 DNA: TGTGCCAGCAGCTTGAACAGGGGGCCAGGAGGCTACACCTTC; CDR3 protein: CASSLNRGPGGYTF
D gene: TRBD2; V gene: TRBV5-1; clone size: many; J gene: TRBJ2-7; CDR3 DNA: TGCGCCAGCAGCTTGGGGGGTAGCGGGAGTTACGAGCAGTACTTC; CDR3 protein: CASSLGGSGSYEQYF
D gene: -; V gene: TRBV7-6; clone size: -; J gene: TRBJ1-5; CDR3 DNA: TGTGCCAGCAGCCCTAGCGGGAAATACTTCGGCGTGGCAGGGGCTCAGCCCCAGCATTTT; CDR3 protein: CASSPSGKYFGVAGAQPQHF
D gene: -; V gene: TRBV6-1; clone size: -; J gene: TRBJ1-6; CDR3 DNA: TGTGCCAGCTGGAGGGGAGAGGGGACATATAATTCACCCCTCCACTTT; CDR3 protein: CASWRGEGTYNSPLHF
D gene: -; V gene: TRBV2; clone size: many; J gene: TRBJ1-4; CDR3 DNA: TGTGCCAGCAGTGGACAGGCAGGGACGTGGGAAAAACTGTTTTTT; CDR3 protein: CASSGQAGTWEKLFF
D gene: -; V gene: TRBV27; clone size: many; J gene: TRBJ1-6; CDR3 DNA: TGTGCCAGCAGTTTATACCCGGCACAAGATTATAATTCACCCCTCCACTTT; CDR3 protein: CASSLYPAQDYNSPLHF
D gene: -; V gene: TRBV4-3; clone size: -; J gene: TRBJ1-1; CDR3 DNA: TGCGCCAGCAGCCAAGGGTCAGGGGACACTGAAGCTTTCTTT; CDR3 protein: CASSQGSGDTEAFF
D gene: TRBD2; V gene: TRBV7-2; clone size: many; J gene: TRBJ2-7; CDR3 DNA: TGTGCCAGCAGCCCCGGGGGGGTGAGAGAGCAGTACTTC; CDR3 protein: CASSPGGVREQYF
D gene: -; V gene: TRBV10-3; clone size: many; J gene: TRBJ2-7; CDR3 DNA: TGTGCCATCAGTGAGTCGATCGGGACCCGATCCTACGAGCAGTACTTC; CDR3 protein: CAISESIGTRSYEQYF
D gene: TRBD1; V gene: TRBV2; clone size: -; J gene: TRBJ2-6; CDR3 DNA: TGTGCCAGCAGTGAAAGGGACAGGGCTGGGGCCAACGTCCTGACTTTC; CDR3 protein: CASSERDRAGANVLTF
D gene: TRBD1; V gene: TRBV7-8; clone size: many; J gene: TRBJ1-5; CDR3 DNA: TGTGCCAGCAGCAAGCGACAGGGACGTACCAATCAGCCCCAGCATTTT; CDR3 protein: CASSKRQGRTNQPQHF
D gene: -; V gene: TRBV7-2; clone size: -; J gene: TRBJ1-3; CDR3 DNA: TGTGCCAGCAGCTTAGAGGGGCAAGCGGACACCATATATTTT; CDR3 protein: CASSLEGQADTIYF
D gene: -; V gene: TRBV7-8; clone size: -; J gene: TRBJ1-1; CDR3 DNA: TGTGCCAGCAGCTTAGTTCCCAGGGTGGTAAAGAACACTGAAGCTTTCTTT; CDR3 protein: CASSLVPRVVKNTEAFF
D gene: -; V gene: TRBV11-2; clone size: many; J gene: TRBJ2-7; CDR3 DNA: TGTGCCAGCAGCTTAATGCCTTCCTACGAGCAGTACTTC; CDR3 protein: CASSLMPSYEQYF
D gene: TRBD2; V gene: TRBV7-9; clone size: -; J gene: TRBJ2-5; CDR3 DNA: TGTGCCAGCAGCCCCAGGGTAGGGCTAGCGGGAGAAGAGACCCAGTACTTC; CDR3 protein: CASSPRVGLAGEETQYF
D gene: -; V gene: TRBV28; clone size: -; J gene: TRBJ1-4; CDR3 DNA: TGTGCCAGCAGTTCAGCAGGCAGGAATGAAAAACTGTTTTTT; CDR3 protein: CASSSAGRNEKLFF
D gene: -; V gene: TRBV7-9; clone size: -; J gene: TRBJ1-4; CDR3 DNA: TGTGCCAGCAGCCAAGACACTCTTAATGAAAAACTGTTTTTT; CDR3 protein: CASSQDTLNEKLFF
D gene: -; V gene: TRBV3-1; clone size: -; J gene: TRBJ2-1; CDR3 DNA: TGTGCCAGCAGCCGACAGAGCGGCTACAATGAGCAGTTCTTC; CDR3 protein: CASSRQSGYNEQFF
D gene: TRBD2; V gene: TRBV6-2/TRBV6-3; clone size: -; J gene: TRBJ2-7; CDR3 DNA: TGTGCCAGCAAAAGGACTAGCGGGACCTACGAGCAGTACTTC; CDR3 protein: CASKRTSGTYEQYF
D gene: -; V gene: TRBV7-9; clone size: once; J gene: TRBJ1-5; CDR3 DNA: TGTGCCAGCAAGGAGGCGGGAAGCAATCAGCCCCAGCATTTT; CDR3 protein: CASKEAGSNQPQHF
D gene: TRBD1; V gene: TRBV2; clone size: many; J gene: TRBJ2-1; CDR3 DNA: TGTGCCAGCAGCGGAGGACAGGGAACCTACAATGAGCAGTTCTTC; CDR3 protein: CASSGGQGTYNEQFF
D gene: -; V gene: TRBV4-3; clone size: many; J gene: TRBJ2-2; CDR3 DNA: TGCGCCAGCAGCCAAGCGGCTAACACCGGGGAGCTGTTTTTT; CDR3 protein: CASSQAANTGELFF